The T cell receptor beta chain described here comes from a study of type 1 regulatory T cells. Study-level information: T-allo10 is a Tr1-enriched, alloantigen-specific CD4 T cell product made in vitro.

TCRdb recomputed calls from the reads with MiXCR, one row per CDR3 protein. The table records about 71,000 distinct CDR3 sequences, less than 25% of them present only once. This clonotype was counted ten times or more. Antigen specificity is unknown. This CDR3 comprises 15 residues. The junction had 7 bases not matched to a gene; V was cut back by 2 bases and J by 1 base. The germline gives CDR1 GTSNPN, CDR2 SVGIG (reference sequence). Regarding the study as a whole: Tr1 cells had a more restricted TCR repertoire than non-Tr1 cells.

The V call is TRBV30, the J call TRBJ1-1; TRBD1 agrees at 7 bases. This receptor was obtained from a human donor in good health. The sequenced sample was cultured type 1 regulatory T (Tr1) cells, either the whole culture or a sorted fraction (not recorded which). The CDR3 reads CAWSPRGQRNTEAFF. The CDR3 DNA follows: TGTGCCTGGAGTCCCCGGGGACAGAGGAACACTGAAGCTTTCTTT.